The 25 T cell receptor beta chains in this list originate from one sample, sequenced in a study of control samples from healthy donors and cancer patients. Generated by immunoSEQ multiplex PCR, the TCRdb table keeps only in-frame clones and is missing some. Of 170,000 or so clones detected, 80% to 95% appear once; the ten largest clones hold over 1.3%. Sequenced material: blood. Receptors were obtained from a man aged 18 to 29 in good health.

In this sample, this clone turned up once. This chain links TRBV4-1 with TRBJ2-4, with 10 bases identical to TRBD1. The CDR3 spans 14 residues. The junction had 2 bases not matched to a gene; V was cut back by 3 bases and J by 6 bases. CDR1 and CDR2 (germline): MGHRA, YSYEKL. In DNA, the CDR3 is TGCGCCAGCAGCCAGGGGGACAGGGGAAACATTCAGTACTTC. Its protein is CASSQGDRGNIQYF.

The CDR3 DNA follows: TGTGCCAGCAGCCGGGTTAAATTGAGCTCTGGAAACACCATATATTTT. Translated: CASSRVKLSSGNTIYF. The chain recombines TRBV28 with TRBJ1-3, with D unresolved. The germline gives CDR1 MDHEN, CDR2 SYDVKM. This CDR3 has 16 residues. With 6 bases removed from V and 0 bases from J, the gap between germline ends came to 15 bases.

The genes are TRBV4-1 and TRBJ2-5; 8 bases are shared with TRBD2. This CDR3 spans 15 amino acids. Germline CDR1 and CDR2: MGHRA and YSYEKL. Unmatched junction bases numbered 5, after V lost 4 bases and J lost 1 base. CDR3 in amino acids: CASSRSGGLQETQYF. CDR3 bases: TGCGCCAGCAGCCGGAGCGGGGGCCTCCAAGAGACCCAGTACTTC.

The gene calls are TRBV7-2 and TRBJ1-4; D not certain. Trimming shortened V by 3 bases and J by 6 bases, and 8 bases separated the two germline ends. Germline V gene lookup returns CDR1 SGHTA and CDR2 FQGNSA. CDR3 length: 13 residues. The CDR3 DNA reads TGTGCCAGCAGCTTTTATGGTTATGAAAAACTGTTTTTT. Residues: CASSFYGYEKLFF.

Concerning this clone itself: Other DNA sequences in this specimen translate into the identical CDR3. The gene calls are TRBV5-1 and TRBJ2-7, with no clear D. The V gene's germline CDR1 is SGHRS and CDR2 YFSETQ. V was clipped by 0 bases and J by 6 bases, with 13 bases between them. The CDR3 consists of 14 residues. CDR3 sequence reads: CASSLEGTVAEQYF. In DNA, the CDR3 is TGCGCCAGCAGCTTGGAAGGTACGGTTGCCGAGCAGTACTTC. Based on the CDR3 plus reference TRBV5-1 and TRBJ2-7, the full variable domain is KAGVTQTPRYLIKTRGQQVTLSCSPISGHRSVSWYQQTPGQGLQFLFEYFSETQRNKGNFPGRFSGRQFSNSRSEMNVSTLELGDSALYLCASSLEGTVAEQYFGPGTRLTVT.

V is TRBV5-1 and J is TRBJ1-1; D uncertain. Looked up from germline, CDR1 is SGHRS and CDR2 is YFSETQ. CDR3 size: 16 residues. The germline V and J ends were trimmed by 4 bases and 2 bases, with 18 bases remaining between them. This CDR3 reads CASSPARAYLNTEAFF. The CDR3 bases are TGCGCCAGCAGCCCCGCGCGGGCATACCTTAACACTGAAGCTTTCTTT. The full variable domain, with the rest looked up from reference TRBV5-1 and TRBJ1-1, is KAGVTQTPRYLIKTRGQQVTLSCSPISGHRSVSWYQQTPGQGLQFLFEYFSETQRNKGNFPGRFSGRQFSNSRSEMNVSTLELGDSALYLCASSPARAYLNTEAFFGQGTRLTVV.

The rearrangement uses TRBV6-5 and TRBJ1-1; D uncertain. Germline V gene data show CDR1 as MNHEY and CDR2 as SVGAGI. CDR3 length equals 14 residues. The V gene lost 3 bases and the J gene lost 1 base, with 9 bases spanning the gap. Written as DNA, the CDR3 is TGTGCCAGCAGTTATGGTAGGTGGAACACTGAAGCTTTCTTT. This codes for CASSYGRWNTEAFF.

The rearrangement uses TRBV29-1 and TRBJ1-2; D remains unclear. Trimming removed 8 bases at V and 5 bases at J, with 12 bases between. The V gene's germline CDR1 is SQVTM and CDR2 ANQGSEA. The CDR3 has 11 amino acids. This CDR3 is CSTREGYGYTF. CDR3 coding DNA: TGCAGCACAAGGGAGGGTTATGGCTACACCTTC.

V gene TRBV19 combines with J gene TRBJ2-1; a weak D match, TRBD1 (5 bases). The V end lost 6 bases, the J end lost 5 bases, and 11 bases lay between the germline ends. The CDR3 is 13 amino acids. Germline V lookup: CDR1 LNHDA, CDR2 SQIVND (reference sequence). The CDR3 sequence: CASRQDWDNEQFF. CDR3 in DNA: TGTGCCAGTAGACAGGATTGGGACAATGAGCAGTTCTTC.

The J gene is TRBJ1-2, the V gene TRBV6-5; D is unresolved. Per the germline V gene, CDR1 is MNHEY and CDR2 is SVGAGI. V was cut by 6 bases and J by 8 bases, with 19 bases left in between. There are 14 residues in the CDR3. The CDR3 reads CASRPRSSPGGYTF. The DNA for the CDR3 is TGTGCCAGCAGGCCCCGGTCCTCCCCGGGGGGCTACACCTTC.

The V gene is TRBV9, the J gene TRBJ2-7, with 8 positions matching TRBD1. Trimming took 7 bases from V and 1 from J; bases not matched to a gene: 7. The CDR3 sequence is 14 residues long. The germline V gene encodes CDR1 SGDLS and CDR2 YYNGEE. Here the CDR3 DNA reads TGTGCCAGCGGCCGCGGACAGGGTTCCTACGAGCAGTACTTC. Protein sequence: CASGRGQGSYEQYF.

This chain uses TRBV30 with TRBJ1-1, with unresolved D. The CDR3 is 13 residues long. V was shortened by 2 bases and J by 1 base, with 8 bases between the two germline ends. CDR1 is GTSNPN and CDR2 is SVGIG in the germline V gene (reference sequence). DNA for the CDR3: TGTGCCTGGAGTTGGGGTGGGAACACTGAAGCTTTCTTT. Amino acid sequence: CAWSWGGNTEAFF.

This chain joins TRBV5-1 and TRBJ2-5; D gene uncertain. CDR1 SGHRS and CDR2 YFSETQ come from the germline V gene. Trimming removed 4 bases from V and 2 bases from J, with 9 bases in between. This CDR3 region has 13 residues. In nucleotides, the CDR3 is TGCGCCAGCAGCCCGGACGTACAAGAGACCCAGTACTTC. As protein: CASSPDVQETQYF.

This chain joins TRBV28 and TRBJ1-5; the match to TRBD1 covers 8 bases. Germline V CDR1 and CDR2: MDHEN, SYDVKM. J lost 0 bases, V lost 2 bases, and 3 bases had no gene match. This CDR3 contains 16 residues. In DNA, the CDR3 is TGTGCCAGCAGTTTAGGGACAGGTCATAGCAATCAGCCCCAGCATTTT. It is translated as CASSLGTGHSNQPQHF.

V gene TRBV18 combines with J gene TRBJ1-2, with 7 bases that match TRBD1. The CDR3 has 17 residues. Per germline, CDR1 KGHSH and CDR2 LQKENI. V dropped 3 bases and J dropped 0; count of bases not matched to a gene: 10. In nucleotides, the CDR3 is TGTGCCAGCTCACCCTCCGCCGACAGGGACCCTAACTATGGCTACACCTTC. Its protein product is CASSPSADRDPNYGYTF. Filled out from reference TRBV18 and TRBJ1-2, the complete variable domain reads NAGVMQNPRHLVRRRGQEARLRCSPMKGHSHVYWYRQLPEEGLKFMVYLQKENIIDESGMPKERFSAEFPKEGPSILRIQQVVRGDSAAYFCASSPSADRDPNYGYTFGSGTRLTVV.

This chain connects TRBV19 to TRBJ1-5; possible D gene TRBD1, 6 bases. Germline CDR1 reads LNHDA; CDR2 reads SQIVND (reference sequence). The CDR3 has 15 residues. Trimming cost V 0 bases and J 1 base, with 7 bases left between them. The CDR3 spells CASSIDRGSNQPQHF. CDR3 coding DNA: TGTGCCAGTAGTATAGACAGGGGAAGCAATCAGCCCCAGCATTTT.

This clone was recorded only once. V usage is TRBV7-2 and J usage is TRBJ2-2; TRBD2 is a possible D gene (5 bases). In germline, CDR1 is SGHTA, CDR2 FQGNSA. Trimming shortened V by 7 bases and J by 5 bases, and 14 bases separated the two germline ends. CDR3 size: 14 residues. The CDR3 protein is CASIPGLLTGELFF. The CDR3 coding sequence is TGTGCCAGCATCCCTGGACTCCTTACCGGGGAGCTGTTTTTT.

This chain joins TRBV30 and TRBJ2-5; the match to TRBD2 covers 7 bases. Per the germline V gene, CDR1 is GTSNPN and CDR2 is SVGIG (reference sequence). Unmatched junction bases numbered 8, after V lost 4 bases and J lost 3 bases. The CDR3 sequence is 14 residues long. The CDR3 nucleotides read TGTGCCTGGACCCCCTCCAGCGGGGAAGAGACCCAGTACTTC. Its translation is CAWTPSSGEETQYF.

This clone appeared once. The chain uses TRBV4-1 and TRBJ2-1; 9 bases align to TRBD2. The germline CDR1 and CDR2 sequences are MGHRA and YSYEKL. The CDR3 extends over 16 amino acids. Trimming cost V 2 bases and J 4 bases; bases outside gene matches: 6. This chain's CDR3 is CASSQQLAGRYNEQFF. For the CDR3, the DNA is TGCGCCAGCAGCCAACAGCTAGCGGGGAGGTACAATGAGCAGTTCTTC.

This chain uses TRBV18 with TRBJ1-1; the D gene is possibly TRBD1 (6 bases). The CDR3 runs 13 residues. Germline lookup yields CDR1 KGHSH and CDR2 LQKENI. V was shortened by 3 bases and J by 2 bases, with 7 bases between the two germline ends. DNA for the CDR3: TGTGCCAGCTCACCCGGGACAAACACTGAAGCTTTCTTT. The encoded protein is CASSPGTNTEAFF.

The J gene is TRBJ1-1, the V gene TRBV7-8, with no clear D. The V gene lost 2 bases and the J gene lost 6 bases, with 13 bases spanning the gap. This CDR3 contains 14 residues. Germline V gene data show CDR1 as SGHVS and CDR2 as FQNEAQ. Written as DNA, the CDR3 is TGTGCCAGCAGCTTAAATCATCGGTACTCTGAAGCTTTCTTT. Its translation: CASSLNHRYSEAFF.

The rearrangement links TRBV5-1 to TRBJ1-3; 8 nucleotides agree with TRBD1. The V and J ends lost 4 bases and 2 bases, in that order; junction bases with no gene match: 8. In germline, CDR1 is SGHRS, CDR2 YFSETQ. This CDR3 spans 16 amino acids. The CDR3 region has the DNA TGCGCCAGCAGCGAGGGACAGGACGATACTGGAAACACCATATATTTT. This sequence encodes CASSEGQDDTGNTIYF.

The V call is TRBV12-5, the J call TRBJ2-7; 14 nucleotides match TRBD2. Trimming removed 6 bases from V and 0 bases from J; junction bases left unmatched: 16. The CDR3 is made up of 20 amino acids. Germline CDR1 LGHNT, CDR2 FRNRAP. CDR3: CASGPTNRTSGGSSSYEQYF. CDR3 in DNA: TGTGCTAGTGGACCAACCAACAGGACTAGCGGGGGGTCGAGCTCCTACGAGCAGTACTTC.

V gene TRBV24-1 combines with J gene TRBJ1-1; TRBD1 aligns across 7 bases. V shed 2 bases and J 2 bases; nucleotides not matched to a gene: 4. The germline V gene has CDR1 KGHDR and CDR2 SFDVKD. This CDR3 spans 15 amino acids. CDR3 protein: CATSDSGQLNTEAFF. Written as DNA, the CDR3 is TGTGCCACCAGTGATTCGGGACAGTTAAACACTGAAGCTTTCTTT.

This chain links TRBV7-8 with TRBJ2-3; no clear D. The V and J ends lost 1 base and 0 bases respectively, with 11 bases between them. The CDR3 covers 16 residues. CDR1 SGHVS and CDR2 FQNEAQ come from the germline V gene. The CDR3 DNA is TGTGCCAGCAGCTTAGTACCGGCCCCTAGCACAGATACGCAGTATTTT. Amino acids: CASSLVPAPSTDTQYF. Together with reference TRBV7-8 and TRBJ2-3, the CDR3 gives the full variable domain: GAGVSQSPRYKVAKRGQDVALRCDPISGHVSLFWYQQALGQGPEFLTYFQNEAQLDKSGLPSDRFFAERPEGSVSTLKIQRTQQEDSAVYLCASSLVPAPSTDTQYFGPGTRLTVL.